The 19 T cell receptor beta chains below all came from one sample that was sequenced in a study of blood T cell repertoires in COVID-19. Sequencing used immunoSEQ multiplex PCR; TCRdb keeps in-frame clones, though not all of them. The sample records approximately 71,000 clones, around 80% being singletons. The sequenced sample consisted of peripheral blood. These receptors were collected from a human donor in a cohort sampled during active COVID-19.

The V and J genes are TRBV28 and TRBJ2-5; weak D call: TRBD1 (6 bases). Looked up from germline, CDR1 is MDHEN and CDR2 is SYDVKM. V lost 2 bases to trimming and J lost 4 bases, with 14 bases between them. The CDR3 extends over 15 amino acids. CDR3: CASSLPTGSPETQYF. DNA for the CDR3: TGTGCCAGCAGTTTACCTACAGGGAGTCCAGAGACCCAGTACTTC.

This rearrangement joins TRBV12-5 to TRBJ2-5, with D possibly being TRBD2 (5 bases). The CDR3 length is 14 residues. Trimming took off 2 bases at V and 5 bases at J, with 12 bases between the two ends. The germline CDR1 and CDR2 sequences are LGHNT and FRNRAP. CDR3 bases: TGTGCTAGTGGTTTGCGGGCGTCGGGGGAGACCCAGTACTTC. Residues: CASGLRASGETQYF.

The chain is built from TRBV19 and TRBJ2-1; D possibly corresponds to TRBD2 (6 bases). From germline, CDR1 is LNHDA and CDR2 SQIVND (reference sequence). This CDR3 spans 15 amino acids. Trimming pared 4 bases from V and 4 bases from J, leaving 14 bases between. The CDR3 loop is CASSNNGGGYNEQFF. DNA for the CDR3: TGTGCCAGTAGTAATAATGGTGGGGGGTACAATGAGCAGTTCTTC.

The CDR3 sequence is CASSVPGTSGKGAVDTQYF. The CDR3, as DNA: TGTGCCAGCAGTGTCCCCGGGACTAGCGGGAAAGGAGCCGTAGATACGCAGTATTTT. The chain couples TRBV2 to TRBJ2-3, with TRBD2 identical over 13 bases. The V gene's germline CDR1 is SNHLY and CDR2 FYNNEI. There are 19 residues in the CDR3. Trimming cost V 4 bases and J 5 bases; bases outside gene matches: 15.

The gene calls are TRBV4-1 and TRBJ2-6; the D gene is possibly TRBD1 (6 bases). Germline V gene lookup returns CDR1 MGHRA and CDR2 YSYEKL. Trimming pared 4 bases from V and 0 bases from J, leaving 19 bases between. CDR3 length equals 19 residues. The DNA for the CDR3 is TGCGCCAGCAGCCCTGTCCCCGGACAGCCACGCTCTGGGGCCAACGTCCTGACTTTC. Its translation is CASSPVPGQPRSGANVLTF.

This clone turned up a few times. The V gene is TRBV9, the J gene TRBJ2-7; 11 positions agree with TRBD2. There are 15 residues in the CDR3. The ends lost 4 bases at V and 6 bases at J; junction bases unmatched: 9. In germline, CDR1 is SGDLS, CDR2 YYNGEE. CDR3 sequence (DNA): TGTGCCAGCAGCCCACAAATAGCGGGAGGGCTCGAGCAGTACTTC. Translating gives CASSPQIAGGLEQYF.

This clone was detected only a few times. This chain joins TRBV7-2 and TRBJ2-7, with D perhaps TRBD1 (5 bases). Trimming took off 5 bases at V and 2 bases at J, with 13 bases between the two ends. This CDR3 has 14 residues. CDR1 is SGHTA and CDR2 is FQGNSA in the germline V gene. CDR3 sequence: CASSPAWGAYEQYF. Written as DNA, the CDR3 is TGTGCCAGCAGCCCCGCTTGGGGCGCCTACGAGCAGTACTTC.

This clone showed up just a few times. V is TRBV28 and J is TRBJ2-3, with TRBD2 matching over 11 bases. The CDR3 is 16 amino acids. The V segment lost 8 bases and the J segment 2 bases; nucleotides outside the gene matches: 9. Germline lookup yields CDR1 MDHEN and CDR2 SYDVKM. This chain's CDR3 is CASGGRLAGYTDTQYF. The CDR3 DNA reads TGTGCCAGCGGGGGCCGACTAGCGGGGTACACAGATACGCAGTATTTT.

The chain recombines TRBV5-1 with TRBJ2-5, with TRBD1 matching 8 bases. Unmatched junction bases numbered 4, after V lost 4 bases and J lost 2 bases. Germline assignment: CDR1 SGHRS and CDR2 YFSETQ. The CDR3 length is 14 residues. DNA for the CDR3: TGCGCCAGCAGCCCCCGGGACAGGCAAGAGACCCAGTACTTC. This gives the protein CASSPRDRQETQYF.

The chain employs TRBV9 and TRBJ1-5; no reliable D call. The V end was cut by 0 bases, the J end by 5 bases, with 6 bases between. Germline CDR1 SGDLS, CDR2 YYNGEE. CDR3 length: 13 amino acids. CDR3 DNA: TGTGCCAGCAGCGTAGACCTAGATCAGCCCCAGCATTTT. Residues: CASSVDLDQPQHF.

CDR3 amino acids: CASSFFRGAGFTDTQYF. Here the CDR3 DNA reads TGTGCCAGCAGTTTTTTTCGGGGGGCGGGTTTTACAGATACGCAGTATTTT. J is TRBJ2-3 and V is TRBV28; a possible D gene is TRBD2 (7 bases). CDR1 is MDHEN and CDR2 is SYDVKM in the germline V gene. Trimming removed 3 bases at V and 3 bases at J, with 19 bases between. This CDR3 has 17 residues. The full variable domain, in which reference TRBV28 and TRBJ2-3 provide the parts outside the CDR3, is DVKVTQSSRYLVKRTGEKVFLECVQDMDHENMFWYRQDPGLGLRLIYFSYDVKMKEKGDIPEGYSVSREKKERFSLILESASTNQTSMYLCASSFFRGAGFTDTQYFGPGTRLTVL.

This clone has just a few counts. The chain recombines TRBV24-1 with TRBJ2-1; possibly TRBD2 for D (5 bases). Per the germline V gene, CDR1 is KGHDR and CDR2 is SFDVKD. The CDR3 runs 12 residues. V was clipped by 10 bases and J by 8 bases, with 14 bases between them. In nucleotides, the CDR3 is TGTGCCACGTCTACCTCGGGATATGAGCAGTTCTTC. The encoded protein is CATSTSGYEQFF.

The chain links TRBV5-5 to TRBJ2-1, with D unclear. Germline CDR1 is SGHKS and CDR2 is YYEKEE (reference sequence). CDR3 size: 12 residues. Trimming removed 7 bases at V and 9 bases at J, with 14 bases between. The CDR3 loop reads CASASEVGEQFF. DNA for the CDR3: TGTGCCAGCGCCTCCGAGGTAGGTGAGCAGTTCTTC.

This clone was picked up one time. The CDR3 nucleotides are TGTGCCAGCAGCTTAGGAGGCTCTGGAAACACCATATATTTT. Translation gives CASSLGGSGNTIYF. The chain employs TRBV7-2 and TRBJ1-3; D gene ambiguous. Looked up from germline, CDR1 is SGHTA and CDR2 is FQGNSA. CDR3 length: 14 amino acids. The germline V and J ends were trimmed by 1 base and 0 bases, with 4 bases remaining between them.

This chain joins TRBV7-2 and TRBJ2-5; TRBD2 matches at 10 bases. Germline CDR1 and CDR2: SGHTA and FQGNSA. This CDR3 contains 14 residues. Trimming took 5 bases from V and 4 from J; bases not matched to a gene: 4. CDR3 DNA: TGTGCCAGCAGCCCCGGACTAGCGGTAGAGACCCAGTACTTC. This sequence encodes CASSPGLAVETQYF.

This clone has more than one count but fewer than ten. The chain combines TRBV7-9 with TRBJ1-1; D may be TRBD1 (6 bases). With 5 bases removed from V and 5 bases from J, the gap between germline ends came to 18 bases. The germline gives CDR1 SEHNR, CDR2 FQNEAQ (reference sequence). The CDR3 is 15 residues long. The CDR3 nucleotides are TGTGCCAGCAGCCCGGGAGGGGGATTAGGGACTGAAGCTTTCTTT. It is translated as CASSPGGGLGTEAFF.

The rearrangement uses TRBV24-1 and TRBJ1-1, with D unresolved. This CDR3 region has 12 residues. Germline V lookup: CDR1 KGHDR, CDR2 SFDVKD. The germline V and J ends were trimmed by 5 bases and 4 bases, with 7 bases remaining between them. In DNA form, the CDR3 reads TGTGCCACCAGTGGGGCAGGCACTGAAGCTTTCTTT. It translates to CATSGAGTEAFF.

The chain employs TRBV19 and TRBJ2-7; 14 positions agree with TRBD2. The CDR3 totals 16 residues. V shed 3 bases, J shed 2 bases, and the junction held 3 bases outside the gene matches. Looked up from germline, CDR1 is LNHDA and CDR2 is SQIVND (reference sequence). CDR3 loop: CASSMGLAGVPYEQYF. The CDR3 DNA is TGTGCCAGTAGTATGGGACTAGCGGGAGTCCCCTACGAGCAGTACTTC.

This sequence joins TRBV5-6 and TRBJ1-4, with D perhaps TRBD1 (5 bases). This CDR3 contains 14 residues. V lost 4 bases and J 3 bases, leaving 10 bases between the germline ends. CDR1 and CDR2 (germline): SGHDT, YYEEEE. As DNA, the CDR3 is TGTGCCAGCAGCCGGGGGACGGCTAATGAAAAACTGTTTTTT. Protein sequence: CASSRGTANEKLFF.